The present TCR beta chain was sequenced within a study of T cell responses to AZD1222 COVID-19 vaccine. Overall study results and limits: Scientists sampled the repertoires only once the peak T cell response had passed. Only a handful of AZD1222 recipients tested seropositive at baseline.

The V and J ends lost 8 bases and 3 bases respectively, with 15 bases between them. CDR3 length: 14 residues. Germline lookup yields CDR1 SNHLY and CDR2 FYNNEI. In the case of this clone: Antigen: not known.

The data were produced by immunoSEQ multiplex PCR, yet TCRdb's version contains in-frame clones alone and is incomplete. The sample lists about 69,000 clones; around four fifths were seen once. The V gene is TRBV2, the J gene TRBJ2-3; D tentatively fits TRBD1 or TRBD2 (6 bases each). This receptor was identified in an adult who received the AZD1222 COVID-19 vaccine. Material: peripheral blood, obtained 28 days after the second AZD1222 dose. CDR3 loop: CASLDIGGTDTQYF. CDR3 bases: TGTGCCAGCCTGGACATAGGGGGGACAGATACGCAGTATTTT.